This TCR beta chain was identified during a study of tumor-infiltrating lymphocytes in primary liver carcinoma. Study results and limitations: Tumor tissue displayed a significantly greater top-250-clone fraction than blood (p = 0.039).

The count of this clonotype is one. Antigen: not known. An end of the junction does not agree with germline; a read error may underlie this. This CDR3 contains 15 residues. Germline loops: CDR1 MDHEN, CDR2 SYDVKM. Bulk tissue was left unsorted, and RNA and DNA were co-extracted from around 18-30 mg of it. Cases comprised patients with primary liver carcinoma who received surgical resection. Using a constant-region primer together with ProtoScript II reverse transcriptase, TCR beta cDNA was made from 500 to 650 ng of total RNA. ARM-PCR was slightly modified, and three nested multiplex PCR rounds with it gave rise to the TCR beta libraries. The study ran its first two PCR rounds for nine to ten cycles each, using TRBV1-TRBV30 forward primers and a C-beta reverse primer. TCRdb ran MiXCR on the multiplex PCR reads and lists one entry per CDR3 protein. Among roughly 100,000 distinct CDR3 sequences listed, about 67% were seen once.

Sequencing was done on a sample of liver tumor tissue from sampling region 2. Noted subset: tumor region T2, inferior pole. This chain uses TRBV28 with TRBJ2-2, with D tentatively TRBD1 or TRBD2 (5 bases each). This clonotype was obtained from a woman aged 60-75 years with primary liver carcinoma and hepatitis B virus infection. The CDR3 coding sequence is TGTGCCAGCACCCCGGGACGGAAGAACACCGGGGAGCCGTTTTTT. It specifies CASTPGRKNTGEPFF. The whole variable domain, filled in from reference TRBV28 and TRBJ2-2, reads DVKVTQSSRYLVKRTGEKVFLECVQDMDHENMFWYRQDPGLGLRLIYFSYDVKMKEKGDIPEGYSVSREKKERFSLILESASTNQTSMYLCASTPGRKNTGEPFFGEGSRLTVL.